This TCR beta chain was observed in a study of blood T cell repertoires in COVID-19. Study information: From T cells, B-cell-depleted T cells, or PBMCs came the material, which was cDNA or gDNA.

Germline V gives CDR1 SGHDT, CDR2 YYEEEE. The length of the CDR3 is 13 residues. Trimming left V 4 bases short and J 0 bases short, with 5 bases between. Recovered status applied to Cohort 3 donors who had two consecutive negative PCRs. It also applied to those with clearance or with symptom resolution. Data came from immunoSEQ multiplex PCR; TCRdb stores just in-frame clones and leaves some out. The table lists around 400,000 clones, roughly four fifths of them singletons. This clone was seen more than once but under ten times. Within the sample, other DNA sequences also encode this same CDR3. This clonotype was sampled from a woman aged 45-59 years who had recovered from COVID-19. This chain uses TRBV5-6 with TRBJ1-5; no definite D call. The material sequenced was PBMCs or T cells enriched from blood (not recorded which). The CDR3, as DNA: TGTGCCAGCAGCACCGGTAGCAATCAGCCCCAGCATTTT. It translates to CASSTGSNQPQHF.